The source of this T cell receptor (beta chain) is a study of circulating and synovial CD4+ cells in juvenile arthritis. General observations from the study: These blood cells shared more CDR3 sequences with synovium than bulk blood. Deeper sequencing increased measured overlap with synovial clonotypes. Bulk blood CD4 samples held at least an order of magnitude more or fewer genomes than CPL.

Profiled with immunoSEQ multiplex PCR; TCRdb holds only in-frame clones, not every one. The sample shows about 34,000 clones, around 95% of them seen only once. CDR1 and CDR2 (germline): SGDLS, YYNGEE. The CDR3 totals 13 residues. V lost 2 bases and J 2 bases, leaving 5 bases between the germline ends. Comments on this clone: The antigen remains unidentified.

The source material was CD4+ T cells from blood. The chain couples TRBV9 to TRBJ2-1; D is unclear. The receptor was isolated from a human donor with juvenile idiopathic arthritis. In DNA form, the CDR3 reads TGTGCCAGCAGCGTCCGAGCCTACAATGAGCAGTTCTTC. It encodes CASSVRAYNEQFF.